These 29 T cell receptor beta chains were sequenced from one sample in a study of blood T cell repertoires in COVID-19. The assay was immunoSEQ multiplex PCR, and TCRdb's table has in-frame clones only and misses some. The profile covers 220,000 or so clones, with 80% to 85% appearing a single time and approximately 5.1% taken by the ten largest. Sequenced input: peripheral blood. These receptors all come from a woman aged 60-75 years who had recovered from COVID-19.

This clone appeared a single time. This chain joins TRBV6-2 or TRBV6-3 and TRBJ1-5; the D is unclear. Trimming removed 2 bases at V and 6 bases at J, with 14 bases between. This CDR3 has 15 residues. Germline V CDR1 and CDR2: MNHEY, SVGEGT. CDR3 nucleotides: TGTGCCAGCAGTTACCTTGCCCAGGTCGGTCAGCCCCAGCATTTT. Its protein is CASSYLAQVGQPQHF.

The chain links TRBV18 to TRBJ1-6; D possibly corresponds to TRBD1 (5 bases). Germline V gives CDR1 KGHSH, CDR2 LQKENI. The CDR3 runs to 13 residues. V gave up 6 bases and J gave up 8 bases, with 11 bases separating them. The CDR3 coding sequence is TGTGCCAGCTCCCCTGCCAGGGATTCACCCCTCCACTTT. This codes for CASSPARDSPLHF. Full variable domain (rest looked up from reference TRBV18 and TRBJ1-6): NAGVMQNPRHLVRRRGQEARLRCSPMKGHSHVYWYRQLPEEGLKFMVYLQKENIIDESGMPKERFSAEFPKEGPSILRIQQVVRGDSAAYFCASSPARDSPLHFGNGTRLTVT.

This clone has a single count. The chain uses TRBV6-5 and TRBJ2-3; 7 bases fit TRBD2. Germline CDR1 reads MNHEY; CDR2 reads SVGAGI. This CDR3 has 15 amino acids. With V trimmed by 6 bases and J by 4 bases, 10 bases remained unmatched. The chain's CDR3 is CASRRTGGRADTQYF. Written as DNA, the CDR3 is TGTGCCAGCAGGCGCACGGGGGGTAGGGCAGATACGCAGTATTTT.

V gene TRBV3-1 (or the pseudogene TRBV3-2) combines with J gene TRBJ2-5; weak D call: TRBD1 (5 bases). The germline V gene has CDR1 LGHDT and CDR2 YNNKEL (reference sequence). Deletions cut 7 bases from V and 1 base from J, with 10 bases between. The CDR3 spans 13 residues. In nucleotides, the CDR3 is TGTGCCAGCAAGCAGGGTGCCCAAGAGACCCAGTACTTC. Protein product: CASKQGAQETQYF.

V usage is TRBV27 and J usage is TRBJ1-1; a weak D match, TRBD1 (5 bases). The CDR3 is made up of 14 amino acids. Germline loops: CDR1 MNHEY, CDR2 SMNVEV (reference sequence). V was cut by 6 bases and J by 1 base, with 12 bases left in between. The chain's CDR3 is CASRAGGGNTEAFF. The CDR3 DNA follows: TGTGCCAGCAGGGCTGGGGGGGGGAACACTGAAGCTTTCTTT.

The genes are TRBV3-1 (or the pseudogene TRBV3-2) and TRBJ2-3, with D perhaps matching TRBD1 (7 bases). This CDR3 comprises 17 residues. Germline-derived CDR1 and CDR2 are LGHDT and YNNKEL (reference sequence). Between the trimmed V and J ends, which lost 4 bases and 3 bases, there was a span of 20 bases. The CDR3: CASSRAPGGWGTDTQYF. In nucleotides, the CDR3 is TGTGCCAGCAGCCGCGCCCCAGGGGGGTGGGGGACAGATACGCAGTATTTT.

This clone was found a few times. CDR3 nucleotide sequence: TGCGCCAGCAGCTTCCGTTCGACTAGCGGGGCCGACGAGCAGTACTTC. Protein sequence: CASSFRSTSGADEQYF. V gene TRBV5-1 combines with J gene TRBJ2-7; 11 bases align to TRBD2. This CDR3 is 16 amino acids long. V shed 2 bases, J shed 5 bases, and the junction held 9 bases outside the gene matches. Germline V gene lookup returns CDR1 SGHRS and CDR2 YFSETQ.

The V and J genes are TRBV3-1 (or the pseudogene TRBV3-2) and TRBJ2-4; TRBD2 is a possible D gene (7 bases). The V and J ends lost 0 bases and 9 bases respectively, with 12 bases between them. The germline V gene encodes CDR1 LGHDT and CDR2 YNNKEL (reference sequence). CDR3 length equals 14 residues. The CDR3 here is CASSQEGGAGIQYF. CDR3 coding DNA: TGTGCCAGCAGCCAAGAGGGGGGGGCCGGCATTCAGTACTTC.

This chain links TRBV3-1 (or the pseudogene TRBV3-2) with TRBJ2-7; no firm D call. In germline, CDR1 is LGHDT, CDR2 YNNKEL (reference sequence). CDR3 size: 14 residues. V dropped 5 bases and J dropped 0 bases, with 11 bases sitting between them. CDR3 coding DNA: TGTGCCAGCAGCGCCCAATTGAGCTCCTACGAGCAGTACTTC. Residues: CASSAQLSSYEQYF.

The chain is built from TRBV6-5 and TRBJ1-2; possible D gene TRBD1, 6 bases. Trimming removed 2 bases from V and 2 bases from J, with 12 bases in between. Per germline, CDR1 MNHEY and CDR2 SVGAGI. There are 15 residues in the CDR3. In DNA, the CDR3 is TGTGCCAGCAGTTACGACAGGCGCCAAAACTATGGCTACACCTTC. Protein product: CASSYDRRQNYGYTF.

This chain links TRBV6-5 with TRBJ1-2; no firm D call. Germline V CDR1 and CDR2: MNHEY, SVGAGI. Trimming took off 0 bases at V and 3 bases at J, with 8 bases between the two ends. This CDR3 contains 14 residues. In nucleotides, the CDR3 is TGTGCCAGCAGTTACTCGCATACGGACTATGGCTACACCTTC. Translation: CASSYSHTDYGYTF.

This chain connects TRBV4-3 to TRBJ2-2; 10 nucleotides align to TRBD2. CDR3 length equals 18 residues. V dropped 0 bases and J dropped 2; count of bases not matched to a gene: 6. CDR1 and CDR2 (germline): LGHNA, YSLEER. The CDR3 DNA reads TGCGCCAGCAGCCAAGAGGTACTAGCGGGGATCAACACCGGGGAGCTGTTTTTT. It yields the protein CASSQEVLAGINTGELFF.

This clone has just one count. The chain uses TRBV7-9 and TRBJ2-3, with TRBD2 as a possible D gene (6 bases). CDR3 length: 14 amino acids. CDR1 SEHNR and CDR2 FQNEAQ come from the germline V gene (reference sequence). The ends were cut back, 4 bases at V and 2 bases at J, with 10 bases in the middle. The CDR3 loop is CASSYRELTDTQYF. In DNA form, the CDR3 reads TGTGCCAGCAGCTATCGGGAGCTCACAGATACGCAGTATTTT.

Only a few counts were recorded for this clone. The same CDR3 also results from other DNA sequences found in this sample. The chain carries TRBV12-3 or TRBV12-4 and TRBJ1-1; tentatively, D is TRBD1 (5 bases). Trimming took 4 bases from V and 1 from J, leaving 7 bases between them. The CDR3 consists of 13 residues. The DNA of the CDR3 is TGTGCCAGCAGTTCAACAGGGAACACTGAAGCTTTCTTT. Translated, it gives CASSSTGNTEAFF.

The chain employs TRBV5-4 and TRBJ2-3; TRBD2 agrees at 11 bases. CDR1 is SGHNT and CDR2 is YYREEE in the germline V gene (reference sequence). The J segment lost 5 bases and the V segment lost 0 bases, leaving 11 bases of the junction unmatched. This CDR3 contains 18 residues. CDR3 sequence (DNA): TGTGCCAGCAGCTTGGGCCTAGCGGGGGGCGGGGTTAAAGATACGCAGTATTTT. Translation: CASSLGLAGGGVKDTQYF.

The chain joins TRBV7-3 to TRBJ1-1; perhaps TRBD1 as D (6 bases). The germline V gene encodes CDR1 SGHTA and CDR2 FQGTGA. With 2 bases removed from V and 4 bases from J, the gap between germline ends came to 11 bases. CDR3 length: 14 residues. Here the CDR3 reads CASSLGGAGTEAFF. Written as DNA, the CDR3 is TGTGCCAGCAGCTTAGGGGGCGCGGGCACTGAAGCTTTCTTT.

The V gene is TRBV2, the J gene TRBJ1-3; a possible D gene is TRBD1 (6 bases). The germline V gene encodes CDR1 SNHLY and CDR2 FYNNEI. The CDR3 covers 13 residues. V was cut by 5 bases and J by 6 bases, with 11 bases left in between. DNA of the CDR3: TGTGCCAGCAGTAGGACAGTGGCAAACACCATATATTTT. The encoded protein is CASSRTVANTIYF.

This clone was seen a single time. CDR3 nucleotides: TGTGCCTCCGTAACAGCCGGAGAGACCCAGTACTTC. It yields the protein CASVTAGETQYF. The chain joins TRBV5-8 to TRBJ2-5; D gene uncertain. The germline V gene has CDR1 SGHTS and CDR2 YDEGEE. The CDR3 is 12 residues long. V was pared by 10 bases and J by 4 bases, with 14 bases between.

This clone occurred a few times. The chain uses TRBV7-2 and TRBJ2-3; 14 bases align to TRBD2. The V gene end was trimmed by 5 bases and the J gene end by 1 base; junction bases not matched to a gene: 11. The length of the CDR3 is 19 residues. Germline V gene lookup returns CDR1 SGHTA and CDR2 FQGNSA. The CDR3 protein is CASSPYPGLAGVRTDTQYF. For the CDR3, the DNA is TGTGCCAGCAGCCCCTATCCGGGACTAGCGGGGGTCCGCACAGATACGCAGTATTTT.

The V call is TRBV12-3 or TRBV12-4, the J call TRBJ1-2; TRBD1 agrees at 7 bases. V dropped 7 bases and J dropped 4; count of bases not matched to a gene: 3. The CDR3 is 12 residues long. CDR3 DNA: TGTGCCAGCAACCGGGACAGCTATGGCTACACCTTC. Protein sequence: CASNRDSYGYTF.

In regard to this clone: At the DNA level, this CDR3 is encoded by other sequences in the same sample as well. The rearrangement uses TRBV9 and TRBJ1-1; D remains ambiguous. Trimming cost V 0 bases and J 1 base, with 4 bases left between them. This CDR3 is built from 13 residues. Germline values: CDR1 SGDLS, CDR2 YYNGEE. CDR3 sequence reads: CASSVAGNTEAFF. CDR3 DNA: TGTGCCAGCAGCGTAGCCGGGAACACTGAAGCTTTCTTT.

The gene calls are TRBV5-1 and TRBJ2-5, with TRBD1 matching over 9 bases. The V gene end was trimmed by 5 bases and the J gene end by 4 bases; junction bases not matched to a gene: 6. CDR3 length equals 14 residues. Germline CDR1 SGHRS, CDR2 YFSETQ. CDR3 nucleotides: TGCGCCAGCAGTCACGGACAGGGGAGAGAGACCCAGTACTTC. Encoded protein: CASSHGQGRETQYF.

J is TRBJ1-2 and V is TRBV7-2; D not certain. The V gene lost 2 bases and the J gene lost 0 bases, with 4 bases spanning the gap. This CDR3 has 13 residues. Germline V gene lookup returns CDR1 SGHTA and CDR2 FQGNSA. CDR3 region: CASSLSANYGYTF. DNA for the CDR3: TGTGCCAGCAGCTTATCTGCTAACTATGGCTACACCTTC.

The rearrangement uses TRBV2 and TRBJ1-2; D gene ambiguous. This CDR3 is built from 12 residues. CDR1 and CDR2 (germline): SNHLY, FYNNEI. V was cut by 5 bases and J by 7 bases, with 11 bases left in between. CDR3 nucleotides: TGTGCCAGCAGTCCTACAGCTCTTGGCTACACCTTC. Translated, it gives CASSPTALGYTF.

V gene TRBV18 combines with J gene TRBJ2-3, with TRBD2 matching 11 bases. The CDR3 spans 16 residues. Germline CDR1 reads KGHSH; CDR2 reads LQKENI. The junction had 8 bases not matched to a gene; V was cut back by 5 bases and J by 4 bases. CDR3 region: CASSTIAGGPADTQYF. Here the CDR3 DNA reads TGTGCCAGCTCAACGATAGCGGGGGGGCCAGCAGATACGCAGTATTTT.

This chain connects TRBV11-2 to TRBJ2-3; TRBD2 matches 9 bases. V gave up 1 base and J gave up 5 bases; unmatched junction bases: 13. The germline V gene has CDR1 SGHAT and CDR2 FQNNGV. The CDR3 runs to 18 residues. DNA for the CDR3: TGTGCCAGCAGCTTAGGGACCACGGCGGGGGGGCCGGGAGATACGCAGTATTTT. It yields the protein CASSLGTTAGGPGDTQYF.

The CDR3 spells CASRRDRGRYEQFF. CDR3 DNA: TGTGCCAGCAGACGGGACAGGGGGCGGTATGAGCAGTTCTTC. The genes are TRBV7-2 and TRBJ2-1, with 12 bases identical to TRBD1. The length of the CDR3 is 14 residues. J gave up 8 bases and V 6 bases, and 5 bases lay outside the gene matches. CDR1 SGHTA and CDR2 FQGNSA come from the germline V gene. Variable domain in full (rest from reference TRBV7-2 and TRBJ2-1): GAGVSQSPSNKVTEKGKDVELRCDPISGHTALYWYRQSLGQGLEFLIYFQGNSAPDKSGLPSDRFSAERTGGSVSTLTIQRTQQEDSAVYLCASRRDRGRYEQFFGPGTRLTVL.

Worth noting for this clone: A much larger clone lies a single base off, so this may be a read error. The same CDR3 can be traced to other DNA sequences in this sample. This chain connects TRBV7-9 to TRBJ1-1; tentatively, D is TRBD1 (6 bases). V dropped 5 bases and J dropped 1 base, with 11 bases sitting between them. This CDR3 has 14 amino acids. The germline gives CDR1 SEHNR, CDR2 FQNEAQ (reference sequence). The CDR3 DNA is TGTGCCAGCAGCCCCGGACAGTCGAACACTGAAGCTTTCTTT. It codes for CASSPGQSNTEAFF.

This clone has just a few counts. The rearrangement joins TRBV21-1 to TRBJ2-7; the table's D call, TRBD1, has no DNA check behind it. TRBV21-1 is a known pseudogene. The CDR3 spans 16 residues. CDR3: CASSTANTGQTYEQYF. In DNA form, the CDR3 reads TGTGCCAGCAGCACTGCGAATACAGGGCAAACCTACGAGCAGTACTTC.